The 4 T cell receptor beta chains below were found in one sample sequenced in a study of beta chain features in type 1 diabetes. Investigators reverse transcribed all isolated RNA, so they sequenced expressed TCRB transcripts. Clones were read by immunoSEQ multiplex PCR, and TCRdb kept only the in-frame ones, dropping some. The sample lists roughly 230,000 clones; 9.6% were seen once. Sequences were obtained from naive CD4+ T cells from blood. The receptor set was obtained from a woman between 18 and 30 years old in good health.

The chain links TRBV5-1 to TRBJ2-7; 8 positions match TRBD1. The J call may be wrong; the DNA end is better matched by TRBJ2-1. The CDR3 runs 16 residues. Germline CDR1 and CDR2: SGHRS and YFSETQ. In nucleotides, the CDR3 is TGCGCCAGCAGCTTCAAACCGGGACAGGTTTCCGCTGAGCAGTTCTTC. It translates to CASSFKPGQVSAEQFF.

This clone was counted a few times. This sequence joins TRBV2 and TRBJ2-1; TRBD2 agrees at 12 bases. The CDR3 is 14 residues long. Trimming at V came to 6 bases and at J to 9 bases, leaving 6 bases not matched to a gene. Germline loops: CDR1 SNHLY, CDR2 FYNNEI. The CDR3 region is CASSLAGGPSEQFF. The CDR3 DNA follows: TGTGCCAGCAGCCTAGCGGGAGGGCCTAGTGAGCAGTTCTTC.

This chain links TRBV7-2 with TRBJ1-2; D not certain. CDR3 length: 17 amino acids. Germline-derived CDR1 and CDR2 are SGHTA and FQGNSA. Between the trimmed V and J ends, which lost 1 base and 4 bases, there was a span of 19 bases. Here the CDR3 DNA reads TGTGCCAGCAGCTTAGAGGTTCTGGAGGCAGGAGGCTATGGCTACACCTTC. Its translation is CASSLEVLEAGGYGYTF. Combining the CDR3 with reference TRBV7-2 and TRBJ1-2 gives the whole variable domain GAGVSQSPSNKVTEKGKDVELRCDPISGHTALYWYRQSLGQGLEFLIYFQGNSAPDKSGLPSDRFSAERTGGSVSTLTIQRTQQEDSAVYLCASSLEVLEAGGYGYTFGSGTRLTVV.

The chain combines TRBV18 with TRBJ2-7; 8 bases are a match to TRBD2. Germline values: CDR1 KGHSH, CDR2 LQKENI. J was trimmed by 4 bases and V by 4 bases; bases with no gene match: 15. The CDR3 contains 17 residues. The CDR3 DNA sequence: TGTGCCAGCTCACGGAGTGCTGGGAGCGGGAGTAAATACGAGCAGTACTTC. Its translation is CASSRSAGSGSKYEQYF.